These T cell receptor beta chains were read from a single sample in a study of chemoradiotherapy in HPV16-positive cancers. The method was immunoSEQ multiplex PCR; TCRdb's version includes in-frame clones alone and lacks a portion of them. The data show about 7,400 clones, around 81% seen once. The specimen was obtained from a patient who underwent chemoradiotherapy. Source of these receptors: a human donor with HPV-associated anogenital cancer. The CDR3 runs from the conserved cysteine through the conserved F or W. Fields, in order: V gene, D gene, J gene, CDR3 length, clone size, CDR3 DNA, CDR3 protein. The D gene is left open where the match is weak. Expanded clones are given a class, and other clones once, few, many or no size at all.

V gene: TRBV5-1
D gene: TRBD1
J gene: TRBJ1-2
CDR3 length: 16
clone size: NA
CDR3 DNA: TGCGCCAGCGGCAATTCCCCAGGGGGAGACGGGAATGGCTACACCTTC
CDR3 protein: CASGNSPGGDGNGYTF

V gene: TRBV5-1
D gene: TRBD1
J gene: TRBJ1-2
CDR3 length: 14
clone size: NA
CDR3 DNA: TGCGCCAGCAGCCCGGGACAGTCGTTCTATGGCTACACCTTC
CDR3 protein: CASSPGQSFYGYTF

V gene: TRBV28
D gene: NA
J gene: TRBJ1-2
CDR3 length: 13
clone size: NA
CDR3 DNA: TGTGCCAGCAGTTCCTCAAGAGGGTATGGCTACACCTTC
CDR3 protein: CASSSSRGYGYTF

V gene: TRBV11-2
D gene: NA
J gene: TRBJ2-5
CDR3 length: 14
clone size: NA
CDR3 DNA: TGTGCCAGCAGCTTAGATAGGACATCAACGACCCAGTACTTC
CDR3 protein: CASSLDRTSTTQYF

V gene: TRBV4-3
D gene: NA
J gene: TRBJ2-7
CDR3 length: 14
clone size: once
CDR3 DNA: TGCGCCAGCAGCCAAGCACCCCTTATGGGCGAGCAGTACTTC
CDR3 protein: CASSQAPLMGEQYF

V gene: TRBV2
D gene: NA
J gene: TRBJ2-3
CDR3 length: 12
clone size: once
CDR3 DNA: TGTGCCAGCACCTTAATAAGGGATACGCAGTATTTT
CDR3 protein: CASTLIRDTQYF

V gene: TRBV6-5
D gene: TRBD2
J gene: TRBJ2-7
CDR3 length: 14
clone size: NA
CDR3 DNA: TGTGCCAGCAGTTATACGGGACTAGGAGGCGAGCAGTACTTC
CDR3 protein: CASSYTGLGGEQYF

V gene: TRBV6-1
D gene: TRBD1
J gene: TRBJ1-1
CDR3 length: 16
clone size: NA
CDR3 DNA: TGTGCCAGCAGTGAAAAACCAGGGGGCGGGCGCACTGAAGCTTTCTTT
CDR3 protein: CASSEKPGGGRTEAFF

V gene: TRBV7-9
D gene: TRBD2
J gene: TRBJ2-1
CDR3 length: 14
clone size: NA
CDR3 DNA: TGTGCCAGCAGCTTTACTAGCGGGGACAATGAGCAGTTCTTC
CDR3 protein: CASSFTSGDNEQFF

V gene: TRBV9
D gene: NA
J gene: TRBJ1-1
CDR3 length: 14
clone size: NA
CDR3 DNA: TGTGCCAGCAGCGTGGGCGACTGGACAGCTGAAGCTTTCTTT
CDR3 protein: CASSVGDWTAEAFF

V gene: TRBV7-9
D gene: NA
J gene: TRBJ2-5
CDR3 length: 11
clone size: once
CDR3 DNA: TGTGCCAGCAGCCCGTGGGAGACCCAGTACTTC
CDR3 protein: CASSPWETQYF

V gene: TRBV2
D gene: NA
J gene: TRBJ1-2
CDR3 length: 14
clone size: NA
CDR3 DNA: TGTGCCAGCAGTGTGGCAGGGCCGTTCTATGGCTACACCTTC
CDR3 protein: CASSVAGPFYGYTF

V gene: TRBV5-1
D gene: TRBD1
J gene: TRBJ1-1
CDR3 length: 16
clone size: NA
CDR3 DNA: TGCGCCAGCAGCTTCGGACAGGGAGGTATGAACACTGAAGCTTTCTTT
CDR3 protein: CASSFGQGGMNTEAFF

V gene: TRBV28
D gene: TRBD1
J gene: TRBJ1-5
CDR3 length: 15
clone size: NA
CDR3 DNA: TGTGCCAGCAGTCCCCTGACAGGGTCTGGTCAGCCCCAGCATTTT
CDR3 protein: CASSPLTGSGQPQHF

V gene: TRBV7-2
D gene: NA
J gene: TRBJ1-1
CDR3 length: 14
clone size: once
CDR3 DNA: TGTGCCAGCAGCCCCACCCCGACAGTTACTGAAGCTTTCTTT
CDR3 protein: CASSPTPTVTEAFF

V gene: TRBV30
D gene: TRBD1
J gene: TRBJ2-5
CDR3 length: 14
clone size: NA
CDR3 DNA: TGTGCCTGGAGTGGGACAGGGATTGGCGAGACCCAGTACTTC
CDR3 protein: CAWSGTGIGETQYF

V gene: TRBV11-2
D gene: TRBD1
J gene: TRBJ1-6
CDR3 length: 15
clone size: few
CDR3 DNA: TGTGCCAGCAGCTTTTGGGACAGCGTTTATTCACCCCTCCACTTT
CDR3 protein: CASSFWDSVYSPLHF

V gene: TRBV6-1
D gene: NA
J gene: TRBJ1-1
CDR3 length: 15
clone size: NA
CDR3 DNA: TGTGCCAGCAGTGACCGACAGGTATCGGTTACTGAAGCTTTCTTT
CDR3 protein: CASSDRQVSVTEAFF

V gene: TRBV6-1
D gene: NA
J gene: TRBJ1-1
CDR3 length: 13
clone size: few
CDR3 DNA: TGTGCCAGCAGTGAATCTTTGGGAGTTGAAGCTTTCTTT
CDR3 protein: CASSESLGVEAFF

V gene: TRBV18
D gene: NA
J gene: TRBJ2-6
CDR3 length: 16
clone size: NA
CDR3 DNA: TGTGCCAGCTCACTTGGACGGAGCTCTGGGGCCAACGTCCTGACTTTC
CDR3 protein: CASSLGRSSGANVLTF

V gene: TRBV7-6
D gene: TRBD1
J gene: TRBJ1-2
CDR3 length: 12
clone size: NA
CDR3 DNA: TGTGCCAGCAGCCGGACAGGGGATGGCTACACCTTC
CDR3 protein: CASSRTGDGYTF

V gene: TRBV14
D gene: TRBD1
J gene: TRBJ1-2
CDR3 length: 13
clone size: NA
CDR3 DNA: TGTGCCAGCAGCCGGGACAGGGGTTATGGCTACACCTTC
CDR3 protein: CASSRDRGYGYTF

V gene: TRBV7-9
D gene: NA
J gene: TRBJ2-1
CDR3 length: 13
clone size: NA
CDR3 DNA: TGTGCCAGCAGCTTAACTCAATACAATGAGCAGTTCTTC
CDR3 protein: CASSLTQYNEQFF

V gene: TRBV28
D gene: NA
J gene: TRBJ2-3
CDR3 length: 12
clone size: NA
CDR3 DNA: TGTGCCAGCAGCCCTAGAGGGGATACGCAGTATTTT
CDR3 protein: CASSPRGDTQYF

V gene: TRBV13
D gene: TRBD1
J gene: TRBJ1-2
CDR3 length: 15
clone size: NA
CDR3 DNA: TGTGCCAGCAGACATCCTACGGGGACAGGGGATGGCTACACCTTC
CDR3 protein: CASRHPTGTGDGYTF

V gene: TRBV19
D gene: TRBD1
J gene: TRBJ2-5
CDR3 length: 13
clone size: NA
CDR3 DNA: TGTGCCAGTAGCTTCCGGGACAGGGAGACCCAGTACTTC
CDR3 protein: CASSFRDRETQYF

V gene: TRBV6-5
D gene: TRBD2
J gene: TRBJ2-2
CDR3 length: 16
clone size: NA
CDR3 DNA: TGTGCCAGCAGTTACGGACTAGCGGGGGGCACCGGGGAGCTGTTTTTT
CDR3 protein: CASSYGLAGGTGELFF

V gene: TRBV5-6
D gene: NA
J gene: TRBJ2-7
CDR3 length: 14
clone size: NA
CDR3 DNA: TGTGCCAGCAGCTTGGTCTGGGGGACGGAAAAACAGTACTTC
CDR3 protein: CASSLVWGTEKQYF

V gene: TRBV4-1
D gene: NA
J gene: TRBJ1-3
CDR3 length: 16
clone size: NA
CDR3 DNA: TGCGCCAGCAGCCGCCGGGCCTCGTCCTCTGGAAACACCATATATTTT
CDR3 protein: CASSRRASSSGNTIYF

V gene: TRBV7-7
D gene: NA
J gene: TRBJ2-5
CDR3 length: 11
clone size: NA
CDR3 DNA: TGTGCTAGCAGCTTAAAAGAGACCCAGTACTTC
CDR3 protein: CASSLKETQYF

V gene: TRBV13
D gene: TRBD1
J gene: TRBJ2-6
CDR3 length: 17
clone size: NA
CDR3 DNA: TGTGCCAGCAGCCGTGGACAGGGAGCGGCGGGGGCCAACGTCCTGACTTTC
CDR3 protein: CASSRGQGAAGANVLTF

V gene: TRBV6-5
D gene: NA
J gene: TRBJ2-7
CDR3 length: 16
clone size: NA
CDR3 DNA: TGTGCCAGCAGTTACTCGATCGGCAGGGTAACCTACGAGCAGTACTTC
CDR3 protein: CASSYSIGRVTYEQYF

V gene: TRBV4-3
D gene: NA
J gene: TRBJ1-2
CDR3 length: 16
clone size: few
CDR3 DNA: TGCGCCAGCAGCAACAAGGCGGCAGCGGCCCCCTATGGCTACACCTTC
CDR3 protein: CASSNKAAAAPYGYTF

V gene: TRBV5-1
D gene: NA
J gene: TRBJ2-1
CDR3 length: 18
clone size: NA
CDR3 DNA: TGCGCCAGCAGACTGACAGGAGCTCAGAAGGGCTCCTACAATGAGCAGTTCTTC
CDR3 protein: CASRLTGAQKGSYNEQFF

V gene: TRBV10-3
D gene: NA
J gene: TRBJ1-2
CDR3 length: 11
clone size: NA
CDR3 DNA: TGTGCCATCAGGAGGACAGACGGCTACACCTTC
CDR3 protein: CAIRRTDGYTF

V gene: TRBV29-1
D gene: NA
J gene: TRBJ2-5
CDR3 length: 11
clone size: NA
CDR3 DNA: TGCAGCGTTAGCCAGGGAATTGCCCAGTACTTC
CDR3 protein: CSVSQGIAQYF

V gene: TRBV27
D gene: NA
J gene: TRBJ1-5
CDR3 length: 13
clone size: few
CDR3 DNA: TGTGCCAGCAGTTTAAACCGCAATCAGCCCCAGCATTTT
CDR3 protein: CASSLNRNQPQHF

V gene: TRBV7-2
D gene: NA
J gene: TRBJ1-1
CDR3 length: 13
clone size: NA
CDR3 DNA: TGTGCCAGCGCGGCGGGGCGAGGTTTTAGGTCTTTCTTT
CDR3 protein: CASAAGRGFRSFF